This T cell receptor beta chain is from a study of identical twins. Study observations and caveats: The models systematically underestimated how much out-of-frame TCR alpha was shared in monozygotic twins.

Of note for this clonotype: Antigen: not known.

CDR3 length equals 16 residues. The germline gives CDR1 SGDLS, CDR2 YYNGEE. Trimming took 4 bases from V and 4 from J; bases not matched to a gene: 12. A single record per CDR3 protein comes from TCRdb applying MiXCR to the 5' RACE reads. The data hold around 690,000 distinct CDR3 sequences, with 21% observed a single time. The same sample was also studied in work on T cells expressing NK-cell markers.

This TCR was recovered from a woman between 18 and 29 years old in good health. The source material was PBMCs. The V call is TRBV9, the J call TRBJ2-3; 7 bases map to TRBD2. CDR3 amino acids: CASSPPRGGPSDTQYF. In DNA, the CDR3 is TGTGCCAGCAGCCCCCCTAGGGGAGGGCCCTCAGATACGCAGTATTTT.